One and the same sample provided the 11 T cell receptor beta chains below, sequenced in a study of blood T cell repertoires in COVID-19. The method was immunoSEQ multiplex PCR; TCRdb's version includes in-frame clones alone and lacks a portion of them. The table has about 160,000 clones, 85% seen once. The sequencing sample was made of peripheral blood. Receptors originate from a human donor with acute or convalescent COVID-19. The donor label of this sample is uncertain.

The CDR3 reads CASSLGASPGYTF. As DNA, the CDR3 is TGTGCCAGCAGTTTAGGGGCGAGTCCTGGCTACACCTTC. V is TRBV28 and J is TRBJ1-2; TRBD1 might be the D (5 bases). The CDR3 is 13 residues long. Trimming took 2 bases from V and 7 from J, leaving 11 bases between them. Per germline, CDR1 MDHEN and CDR2 SYDVKM.

The J gene is TRBJ2-6, the V gene TRBV6-2 or TRBV6-3, with D possibly being TRBD2 (5 bases). This CDR3 contains 15 residues. Germline V gene lookup returns CDR1 MNHEY and CDR2 SVGEGT. Trimming stripped 0 bases from V and 2 bases from J, with 5 bases between. The CDR3 region has the DNA TGTGCCAGCAGTTACTCCGGGGCTGGGGCCAACGTCCTGACTTTC. Its protein product is CASSYSGAGANVLTF.

CDR3 residues: CASSPDRGNTEAFF. The CDR3 coding sequence is TGTGCCAGCTCACCGGACAGGGGGAACACTGAAGCTTTCTTT. The chain recombines TRBV18 with TRBJ1-1; 9 bases match TRBD1. Germline-derived CDR1 and CDR2 are KGHSH and LQKENI. The CDR3 contains 14 residues. V trimming: 3 bases; J trimming: 1 base; junction bases outside the gene matches: 0.

The chain carries TRBV9 and TRBJ1-1; D possibly corresponds to TRBD1 (6 bases). CDR1 is SGDLS and CDR2 is YYNGEE in the germline V gene. V shed 1 base and J shed 0 bases, with 16 bases lying between them. This CDR3 is built from 17 residues. CDR3 in DNA: TGTGCCAGCAGCGTATCGGACAGATCGCTAATGAACACTGAAGCTTTCTTT. This sequence encodes CASSVSDRSLMNTEAFF.

This chain uses TRBV29-1 with TRBJ2-5; TRBD1 agrees at 8 bases. The CDR3 loop spans 15 amino acids. Germline V lookup: CDR1 SQVTM, CDR2 ANQGSEA. V shed 6 bases and J 1 base; nucleotides not matched to a gene: 10. Written as DNA, the CDR3 is TGCAGCGTGGGGGGCGGACAGGGCCCCCAAGAGACCCAGTACTTC. Residues: CSVGGGQGPQETQYF.

In DNA form, the CDR3 reads TGTGCCTGGAGTGTACACCTAGGGGCCCAGTACTTC. Protein: CAWSVHLGAQYF. V usage is TRBV30 and J usage is TRBJ2-5; perhaps TRBD1 as D (5 bases). Germline V gene sequence: CDR1 GTSNPN, CDR2 SVGIG (reference sequence). Trimming pared 0 bases from V and 9 bases from J, leaving 11 bases between. The CDR3 runs to 12 residues.

The rearrangement joins TRBV5-6 to TRBJ2-2; D is possibly TRBD2 (6 bases). CDR3 size: 16 residues. Germline CDR1 SGHDT, CDR2 YYEEEE. Trimming took off 4 bases at V and 4 bases at J, with 17 bases between the two ends. This chain's CDR3 is CASSKPGEKITGELFF. In nucleotides, the CDR3 is TGTGCCAGCAGCAAACCGGGAGAAAAGATCACCGGGGAGCTGTTTTTT.

The V call is TRBV3-1 (or the pseudogene TRBV3-2), the J call TRBJ1-1; D gene uncertain. Trimming took 3 bases from V and 6 from J, leaving 11 bases between them. Germline V lookup: CDR1 LGHDT, CDR2 YNNKEL (reference sequence). This CDR3 has 13 residues. CDR3 coding DNA: TGTGCCAGCAGCCACGGTATTGTAGCTGAAGCTTTCTTT. Protein product: CASSHGIVAEAFF.

The chain is built from TRBV20-1 and TRBJ1-1; maybe TRBD1 (5 bases). Trimming took 0 bases from V and 8 from J, leaving 7 bases between them. This CDR3 comprises 11 residues. CDR1 and CDR2 (germline): DFQATT, SNEGSKA (reference sequence). CDR3 loop: CSARDPGEAFF. CDR3 sequence (DNA): TGCAGTGCTAGAGACCCAGGGGAAGCTTTCTTT.

The rearrangement links TRBV3-1 (or the pseudogene TRBV3-2) to TRBJ2-1; D possibly corresponds to TRBD1 (5 bases). This CDR3 region has 15 residues. Per the germline V gene, CDR1 is LGHDT and CDR2 is YNNKEL (reference sequence). V shed 1 base and J shed 4 bases, with 11 bases lying between them. The CDR3: CASSQVQDIYNEQFF. DNA for the CDR3: TGTGCCAGCAGCCAAGTCCAGGACATATACAATGAGCAGTTCTTC.

This sequence joins TRBV5-5 and TRBJ1-1, with TRBD1 as a possible D gene (6 bases). CDR1 SGHKS and CDR2 YYEKEE come from the germline V gene (reference sequence). The CDR3 spans 15 residues. V lost 2 bases and J lost 0, with 11 bases in between. The CDR3 nucleotides read TGTGCCAGCAGCTTAGGACAGTTGGTGAACACTGAAGCTTTCTTT. Amino acids: CASSLGQLVNTEAFF. The full variable domain, its missing parts supplied by reference TRBV5-5 and TRBJ1-1, is DAGVTQSPTHLIKTRGQQVTLRCSPISGHKSVSWYQQVLGQGPQFIFQYYEKEERGRGNFPDRFSARQFPNYSSELNVNALLLGDSALYLCASSLGQLVNTEAFFGQGTRLTVV.